This TCR beta chain was captured in a study of beta chain features in type 1 diabetes. Study conclusions and caveats: Among patients with Type 1 diabetes, TCRB CDR3s were moderately but significantly shorter in every one of the four CD4+ subsets. Sequencing used cDNA, and cells with high TCR expression could therefore be over-represented.

Turning to this clone: Its antigen remains unknown.

Sorting with CD45RO/CCR7/CD25/CD127/CD95/CD27 yielded naive, central memory, regulatory and stem-like memory CD4+ cells. Post-sort purity exceeded 95% for all sorted populations. Every bit of the isolated RNA underwent reverse transcription, so sequencing read expressed TCRB transcripts. The data were produced by immunoSEQ multiplex PCR, yet TCRdb's version contains in-frame clones alone and is incomplete. The table includes under 800,000 clones, roughly a sixth detected once. The germline V and J ends were trimmed by 5 bases and 4 bases, with 15 bases remaining between them. This CDR3 comprises 14 residues. The germline CDR1 and CDR2 sequences are SGDLS and YYNGEE.

The sequencing input was naive CD4+ T cells from blood. This receptor was taken from a man younger than 30 in good health. V usage is TRBV9 and J usage is TRBJ1-1; a weak D match, TRBD1 (6 bases). The CDR3 protein is CASSPGAAATEAFF. CDR3 nucleotide sequence: TGTGCCAGCAGTCCGGGGGCAGCGGCCACTGAAGCTTTCTTT.